This TCR beta chain was found in a study of regulatory T cells in long-lasting Graves disease. Study-level results: TRBV28, TRBJ1-2 and TRBJ2-5 were segments that persistent disease favored.

Germline V gene data show CDR1 as MDHEN and CDR2 as SYDVKM. V lost 5 bases to trimming and J lost 6 bases; unmatched junction nucleotides: 4. The CDR3 loop spans 14 amino acids. In this sample, this clonotype turned up many times. No antigen is known for it. Investigators prepared the TCR beta libraries by applying iRepertoire HTBI primers and Arm-PCR of CDR3 regions. TCRdb redid the calling of the multiplex PCR reads with MiXCR, one entry per CDR3 protein. Of 350,000 to 450,000 distinct CDR3 sequences detected, approximately 15% appear once; the ten largest clones hold 30%. As to time point: newly diagnosed GD, antithyroid drugs for less than 3 months. Extracted PBMC RNA gave rise to the TCR library. These data were also filed under a second study, of T cells in Graves' hyperthyroidism and ophthalmopathy.

This receptor was obtained from a man in his forties or fifties with Graves disease. The chain has TRBV28 and TRBJ1-5, with TRBD1 identical over 10 bases. Here the sequenced sample was peripheral blood mononuclear cells (PBMCs), taken at new diagnosis, from a patient treated with antithyroid drugs. DNA for the CDR3: TGTGCCAGCAGTCTGACAGGGGGCGTTCAGCCCCAGCATTTT. This codes for CASSLTGGVQPQHF.